This T cell receptor (beta chain) was sequenced in a study of blood T cell repertoires in COVID-19. Study as a whole: Samples taken during acute and convalescent COVID-19 were collected in the United States, Italy and Spain. Sources were T cells, B-cell-depleted T cells, or PBMCs; the material itself was cDNA or gDNA.

Germline CDR1 reads MNHEY; CDR2 reads SMNVEV (reference sequence). This CDR3 has 17 residues. V gave up 6 bases and J gave up 3 bases; unmatched junction bases: 11. Source study methods: From reference gene primer amplification, estimates of nucleated cell counts were derived. The protocol was immunoSEQ multiplex PCR, while the TCRdb copy is restricted to in-frame clones and leaves out a portion. That table supplies the V and J calls and clone size; D and trimming were determined from the DNA. The data contain around 70,000 clones, about four fifths of them singletons. The sequenced material came from peripheral blood. The clonotype was recovered from a woman aged 60-70 years with acute or convalescent COVID-19. The chain recombines TRBV27 with TRBJ2-6, with TRBD1 matching 7 bases. For the CDR3, the DNA is TGTGCCAGCAGCCGGACTCCAGGGGGTGGTGGGGCCAACGTCCTGACTTTC. Amino acids: CASSRTPGGGGANVLTF.